This TCR beta chain was sequenced for a study of blood T cells in healthy people across ages. Study findings and constraints: Older age went with lower TCR beta diversity per million T cells, in a roughly linear way.

The second PCR ran roughly 6 to 11 cycles with a sample-barcoded 5' primer and J-beta primers. TCRdb called the 5' RACE reads again in MiXCR, with one record for every CDR3 protein. The table records roughly 500,000 distinct CDR3 sequences, approximately 25% of them present only once. Aged roughly 6 to 90, donors were systemically healthy Caucasians from Russia. Isolated per sample were at least 7 million PBMCs. About this clonotype: The antigen is not known.

The length of the CDR3 is 15 residues. The V and J ends lost 5 bases and 6 bases, in that order; junction bases with no gene match: 13. Germline V gene data show CDR1 as SGHVS and CDR2 as FQNEAQ. Material for sequencing was blood. The receptor was derived from a woman aged 70 to 79 in good health. The J gene is TRBJ2-7, the V gene TRBV7-8, with 7 bases identical to TRBD2. Written as DNA, the CDR3 is TGTGCCAGCAGCCCACGGGGGGTGATCAGCTCCGAGCAGTACTTC. Residues: CASSPRGVISSEQYF.